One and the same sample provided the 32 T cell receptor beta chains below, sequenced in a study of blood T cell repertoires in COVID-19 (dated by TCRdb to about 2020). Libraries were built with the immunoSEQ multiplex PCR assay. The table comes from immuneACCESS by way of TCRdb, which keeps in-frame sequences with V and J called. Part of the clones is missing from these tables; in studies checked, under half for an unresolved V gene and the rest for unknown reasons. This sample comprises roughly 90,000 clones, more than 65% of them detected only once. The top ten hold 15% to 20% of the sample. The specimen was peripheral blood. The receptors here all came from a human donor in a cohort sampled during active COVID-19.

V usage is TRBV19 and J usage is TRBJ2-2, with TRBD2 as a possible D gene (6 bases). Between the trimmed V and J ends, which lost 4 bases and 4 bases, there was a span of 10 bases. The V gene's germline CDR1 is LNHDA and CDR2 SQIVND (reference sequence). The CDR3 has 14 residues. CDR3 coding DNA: TGTGCCAGTAGTAGTAGCGGACGCACCGGGGAGCTGTTTTTT. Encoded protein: CASSSSGRTGELFF.

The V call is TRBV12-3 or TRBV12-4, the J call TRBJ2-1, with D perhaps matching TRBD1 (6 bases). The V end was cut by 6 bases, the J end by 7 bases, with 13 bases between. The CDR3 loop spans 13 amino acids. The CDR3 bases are TGTGCCAGCAGGAGGACAGTGGGGAATGAGCAGTTCTTC. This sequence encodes CASRRTVGNEQFF.

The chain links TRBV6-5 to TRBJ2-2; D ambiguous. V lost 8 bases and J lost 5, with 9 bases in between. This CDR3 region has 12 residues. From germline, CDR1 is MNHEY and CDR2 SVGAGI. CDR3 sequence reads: CASGTETGELFF. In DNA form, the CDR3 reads TGTGCCAGCGGAACAGAGACCGGGGAGCTGTTTTTT.

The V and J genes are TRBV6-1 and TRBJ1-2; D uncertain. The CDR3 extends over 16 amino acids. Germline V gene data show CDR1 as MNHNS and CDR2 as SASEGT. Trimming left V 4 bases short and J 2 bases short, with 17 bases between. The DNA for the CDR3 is TGTGCCAGCAGTGGTGAGAATACCAACCTGAACTATGGCTACACCTTC. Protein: CASSGENTNLNYGYTF.

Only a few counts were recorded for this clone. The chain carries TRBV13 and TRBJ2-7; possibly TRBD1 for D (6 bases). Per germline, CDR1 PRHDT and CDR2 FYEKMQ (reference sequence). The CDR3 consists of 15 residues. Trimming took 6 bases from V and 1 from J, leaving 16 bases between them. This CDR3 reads CASRATGSSSYEQYF. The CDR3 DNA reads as TGTGCCAGCAGGGCTACAGGGAGTTCTTCCTACGAGCAGTACTTC. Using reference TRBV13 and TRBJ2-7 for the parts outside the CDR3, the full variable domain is AAGVIQSPRHLIKEKRETATLKCYPIPRHDTVYWYQQGPGQDPQFLISFYEKMQSDKGSIPDRFSAQQFSDYHSELNMSSLELGDSALYFCASRATGSSSYEQYFGPGTRLTVT.

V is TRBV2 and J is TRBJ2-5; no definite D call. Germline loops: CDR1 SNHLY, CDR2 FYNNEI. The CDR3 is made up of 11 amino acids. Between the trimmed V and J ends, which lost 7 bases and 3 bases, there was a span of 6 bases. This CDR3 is CASKLEETQYF. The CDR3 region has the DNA TGTGCCAGCAAACTCGAAGAGACCCAGTACTTC.

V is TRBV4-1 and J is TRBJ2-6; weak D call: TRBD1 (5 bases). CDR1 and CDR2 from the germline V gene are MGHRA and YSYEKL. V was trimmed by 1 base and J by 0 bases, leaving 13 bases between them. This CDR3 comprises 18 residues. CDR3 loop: CASSQGVAGNSGANVLTF. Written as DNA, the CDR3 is TGCGCCAGCAGCCAAGGGGTGGCAGGGAACTCTGGGGCCAACGTCCTGACTTTC.

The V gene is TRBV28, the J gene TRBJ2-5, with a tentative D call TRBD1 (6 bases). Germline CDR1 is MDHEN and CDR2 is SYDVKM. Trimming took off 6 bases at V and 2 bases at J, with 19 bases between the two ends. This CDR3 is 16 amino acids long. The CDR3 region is CASSWGQRLRQETQYF. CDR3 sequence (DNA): TGTGCCAGCAGCTGGGGGCAGCGTTTACGGCAAGAGACCCAGTACTTC.

CDR3: CASTLTSMGFVQYF. DNA of the CDR3: TGTGCCAGCACCCTGACTAGCATGGGTTTTGTGCAGTACTTC. The chain couples TRBV2 to TRBJ2-7; 7 bases line up with TRBD2. This CDR3 is 14 amino acids long. The trim removed 7 bases at V and 9 bases at J, leaving 15 bases unmatched. Germline V CDR1 and CDR2: SNHLY, FYNNEI.

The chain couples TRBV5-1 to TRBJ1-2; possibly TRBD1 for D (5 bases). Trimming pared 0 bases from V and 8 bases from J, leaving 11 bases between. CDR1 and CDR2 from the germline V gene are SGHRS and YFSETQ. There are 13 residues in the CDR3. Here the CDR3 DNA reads TGCGCCAGCAGCTTGGAAGGGGATAGGGGCTACACCTTC. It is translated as CASSLEGDRGYTF.

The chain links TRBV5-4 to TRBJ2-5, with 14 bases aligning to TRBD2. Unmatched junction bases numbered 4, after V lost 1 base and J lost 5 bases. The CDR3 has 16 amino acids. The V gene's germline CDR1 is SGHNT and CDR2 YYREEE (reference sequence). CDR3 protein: CASSLSTSGGAETQYF. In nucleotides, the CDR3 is TGTGCCAGCAGCTTGTCGACTAGCGGGGGGGCCGAGACCCAGTACTTC.

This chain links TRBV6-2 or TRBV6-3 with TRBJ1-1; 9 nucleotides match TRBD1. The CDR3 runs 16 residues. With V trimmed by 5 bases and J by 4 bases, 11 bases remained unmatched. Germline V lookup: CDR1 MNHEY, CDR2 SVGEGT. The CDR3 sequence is CASSPKQGAGGTEAFF. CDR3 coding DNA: TGTGCCAGCAGTCCGAAACAGGGGGCCGGGGGCACTGAAGCTTTCTTT.

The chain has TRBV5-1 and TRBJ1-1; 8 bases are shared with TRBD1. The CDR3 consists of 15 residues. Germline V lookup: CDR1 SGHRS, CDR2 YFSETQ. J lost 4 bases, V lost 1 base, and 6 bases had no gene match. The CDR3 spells CASSLRWTGSTEAFF. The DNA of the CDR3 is TGCGCCAGCAGCTTGAGATGGACAGGGAGCACTGAAGCTTTCTTT.

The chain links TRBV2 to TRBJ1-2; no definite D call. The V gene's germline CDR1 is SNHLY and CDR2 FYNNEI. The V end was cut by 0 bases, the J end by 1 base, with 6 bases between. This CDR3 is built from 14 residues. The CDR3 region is CASSEAGNNYGYTF. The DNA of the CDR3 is TGTGCCAGCAGTGAAGCCGGGAATAACTATGGCTACACCTTC.

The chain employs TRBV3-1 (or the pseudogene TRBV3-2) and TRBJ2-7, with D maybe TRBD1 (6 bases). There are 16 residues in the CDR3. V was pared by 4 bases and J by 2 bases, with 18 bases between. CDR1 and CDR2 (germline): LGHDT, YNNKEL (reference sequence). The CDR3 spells CASSPPRGQRTYEQYF. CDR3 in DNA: TGTGCCAGCAGCCCGCCCCGAGGACAGAGAACCTACGAGCAGTACTTC.

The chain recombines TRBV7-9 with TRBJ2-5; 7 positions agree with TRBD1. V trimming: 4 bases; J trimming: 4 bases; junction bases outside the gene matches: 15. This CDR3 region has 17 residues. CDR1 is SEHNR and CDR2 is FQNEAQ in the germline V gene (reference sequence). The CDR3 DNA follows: TGTGCCAGCAGCTCAAGCCCGTCGGACAGGCCCGGAGAGACCCAGTACTTC. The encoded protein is CASSSSPSDRPGETQYF.

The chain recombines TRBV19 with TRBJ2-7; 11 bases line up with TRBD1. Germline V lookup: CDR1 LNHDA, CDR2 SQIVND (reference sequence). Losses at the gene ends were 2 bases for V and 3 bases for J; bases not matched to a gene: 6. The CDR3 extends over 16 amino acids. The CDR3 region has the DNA TGTGCCAGTAGTATAAGTGGGGGACAGGGGGTCTACGAGCAGTACTTC. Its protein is CASSISGGQGVYEQYF. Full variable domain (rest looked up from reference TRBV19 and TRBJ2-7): DGGITQSPKYLFRKEGQNVTLSCEQNLNHDAMYWYRQDPGQGLRLIYYSQIVNDFQKGDIAEGYSVSREKKESFPLTVTSAQKNPTAFYLCASSISGGQGVYEQYFGPGTRLTVT.

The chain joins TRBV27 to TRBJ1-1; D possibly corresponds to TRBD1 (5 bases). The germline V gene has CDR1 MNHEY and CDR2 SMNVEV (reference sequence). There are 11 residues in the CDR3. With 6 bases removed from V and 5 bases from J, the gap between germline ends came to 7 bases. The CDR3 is CASRRGTEAFF. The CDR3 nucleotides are TGTGCCAGCAGAAGGGGTACTGAAGCTTTCTTT.

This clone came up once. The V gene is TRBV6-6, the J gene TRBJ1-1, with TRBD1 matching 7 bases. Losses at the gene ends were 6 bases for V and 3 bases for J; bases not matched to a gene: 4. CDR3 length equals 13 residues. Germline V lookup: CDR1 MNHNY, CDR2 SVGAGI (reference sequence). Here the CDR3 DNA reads TGTGCCAGCAGCCGAACAGGGGACACTGAAGCTTTCTTT. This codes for CASSRTGDTEAFF.

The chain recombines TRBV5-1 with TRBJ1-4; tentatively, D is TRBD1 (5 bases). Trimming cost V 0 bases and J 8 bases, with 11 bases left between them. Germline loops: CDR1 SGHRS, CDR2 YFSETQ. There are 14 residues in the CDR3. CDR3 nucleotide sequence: TGCGCCAGCAGCTTGGAGCAGGGTAGGGAAAAACTGTTTTTT. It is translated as CASSLEQGREKLFF.

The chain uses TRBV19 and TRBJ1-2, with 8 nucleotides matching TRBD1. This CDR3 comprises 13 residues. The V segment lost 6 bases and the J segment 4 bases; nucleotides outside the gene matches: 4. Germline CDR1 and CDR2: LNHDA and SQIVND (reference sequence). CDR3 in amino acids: CASRPTGGYGYTF. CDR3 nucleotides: TGTGCCAGTAGGCCAACAGGGGGCTATGGCTACACCTTC.

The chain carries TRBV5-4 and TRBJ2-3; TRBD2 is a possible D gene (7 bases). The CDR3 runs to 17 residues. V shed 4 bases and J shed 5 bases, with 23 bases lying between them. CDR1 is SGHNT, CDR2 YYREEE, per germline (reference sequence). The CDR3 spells CASSPAGGRGDLDTQYF. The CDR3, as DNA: TGTGCCAGCAGCCCCGCCGGGGGGCGGGGAGATTTAGATACGCAGTATTTT.

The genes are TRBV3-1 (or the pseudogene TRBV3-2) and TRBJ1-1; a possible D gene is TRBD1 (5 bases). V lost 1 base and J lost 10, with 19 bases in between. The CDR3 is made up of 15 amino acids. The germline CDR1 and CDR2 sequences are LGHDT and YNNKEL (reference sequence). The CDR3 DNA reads TGTGCCAGCAGCCAAGTCTGGGGCAGTTCAGTTCGAGCTTTCTTT. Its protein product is CASSQVWGSSVRAFF.

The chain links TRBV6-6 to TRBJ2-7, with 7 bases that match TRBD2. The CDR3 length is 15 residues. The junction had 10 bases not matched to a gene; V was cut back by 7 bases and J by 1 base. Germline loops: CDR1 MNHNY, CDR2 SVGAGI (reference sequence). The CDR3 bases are TGTGCCAGCACCCTTCTCGCGGGAGCGTCCTACGAGCAGTACTTC. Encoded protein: CASTLLAGASYEQYF.

The CDR3 nucleotides read TGCGCCAGCAGCTTGGAACGCGGGGGGTCTGGCTACACCTTC. Translating gives CASSLERGGSGYTF. The chain employs TRBV5-1 and TRBJ1-2, with D perhaps matching TRBD1 (5 bases). The CDR3 sequence is 14 residues long. Trimming cost V 0 bases and J 7 bases, with 13 bases left between them. Germline V gene lookup returns CDR1 SGHRS and CDR2 YFSETQ. Full variable domain (missing parts from reference TRBV5-1 and TRBJ1-2): KAGVTQTPRYLIKTRGQQVTLSCSPISGHRSVSWYQQTPGQGLQFLFEYFSETQRNKGNFPGRFSGRQFSNSRSEMNVSTLELGDSALYLCASSLERGGSGYTFGSGTRLTVV.

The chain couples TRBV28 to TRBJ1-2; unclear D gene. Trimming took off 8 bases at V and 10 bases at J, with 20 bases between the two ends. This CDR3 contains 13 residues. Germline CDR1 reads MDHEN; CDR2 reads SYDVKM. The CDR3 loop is CASGSRTPTLYTF. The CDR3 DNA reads TGTGCCAGCGGATCCCGCACACCGACTCTCTACACCTTC.

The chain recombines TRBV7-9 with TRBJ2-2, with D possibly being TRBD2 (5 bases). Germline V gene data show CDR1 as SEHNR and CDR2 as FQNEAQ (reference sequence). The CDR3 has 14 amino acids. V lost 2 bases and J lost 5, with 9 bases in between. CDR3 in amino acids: CASSLSEGTGELFF. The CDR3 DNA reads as TGTGCCAGCAGCTTATCCGAGGGAACCGGGGAGCTGTTTTTT.

The CDR3 DNA sequence: TGTGCCAGCAGTCGACAGGGACTAGTCAATCAGCCCCAGCATTTT. Residues: CASSRQGLVNQPQHF. This chain links TRBV28 with TRBJ1-5; 7 bases align to TRBD1. CDR3 length equals 15 residues. From germline, CDR1 is MDHEN and CDR2 SYDVKM. Losses at the gene ends were 5 bases for V and 3 bases for J; bases not matched to a gene: 7.

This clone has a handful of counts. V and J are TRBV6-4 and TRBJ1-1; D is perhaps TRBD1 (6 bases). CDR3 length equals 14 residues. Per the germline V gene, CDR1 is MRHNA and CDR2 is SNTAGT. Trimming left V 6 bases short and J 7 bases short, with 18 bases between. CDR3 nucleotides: TGTGCCAGCAGCGAGAGCAACAGGGCTAGTGAAGCTTTCTTT. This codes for CASSESNRASEAFF.

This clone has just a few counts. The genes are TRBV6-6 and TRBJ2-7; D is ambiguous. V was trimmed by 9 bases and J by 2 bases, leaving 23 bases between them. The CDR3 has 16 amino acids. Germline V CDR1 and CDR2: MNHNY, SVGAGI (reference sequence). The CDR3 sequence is CASAEPTHVRPYEQYF. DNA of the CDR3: TGTGCCAGTGCGGAACCCACCCACGTTCGACCCTACGAGCAGTACTTC.

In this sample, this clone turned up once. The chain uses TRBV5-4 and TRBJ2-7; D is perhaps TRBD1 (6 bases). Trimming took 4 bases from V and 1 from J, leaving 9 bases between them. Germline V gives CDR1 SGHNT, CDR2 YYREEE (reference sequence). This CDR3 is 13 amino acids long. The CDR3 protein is CASSRDTSYEQYF. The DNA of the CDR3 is TGTGCCAGCAGCCGGGACACGTCCTACGAGCAGTACTTC.

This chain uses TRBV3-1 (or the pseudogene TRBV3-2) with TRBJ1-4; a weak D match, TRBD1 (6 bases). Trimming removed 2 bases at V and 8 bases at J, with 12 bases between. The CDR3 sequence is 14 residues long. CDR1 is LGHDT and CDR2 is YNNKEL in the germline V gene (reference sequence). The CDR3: CASSQLGAGEKLFF. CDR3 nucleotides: TGTGCCAGCAGCCAACTGGGGGCGGGCGAAAAACTGTTTTTT.